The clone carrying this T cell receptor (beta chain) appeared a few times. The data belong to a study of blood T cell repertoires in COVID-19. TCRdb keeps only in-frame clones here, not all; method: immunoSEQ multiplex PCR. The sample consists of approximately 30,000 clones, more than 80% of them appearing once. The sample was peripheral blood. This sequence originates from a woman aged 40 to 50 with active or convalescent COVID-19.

CDR3 region: CASSIEGDRPYEQYF. DNA for the CDR3: TGTGCCAGCAGTATAGAGGGGGACAGACCCTACGAGCAGTACTTC. V and J are TRBV21-1 and TRBJ2-7; the table names TRBD1, a call not compared with the DNA. TRBV21-1 is a documented pseudogene. This CDR3 spans 15 amino acids.